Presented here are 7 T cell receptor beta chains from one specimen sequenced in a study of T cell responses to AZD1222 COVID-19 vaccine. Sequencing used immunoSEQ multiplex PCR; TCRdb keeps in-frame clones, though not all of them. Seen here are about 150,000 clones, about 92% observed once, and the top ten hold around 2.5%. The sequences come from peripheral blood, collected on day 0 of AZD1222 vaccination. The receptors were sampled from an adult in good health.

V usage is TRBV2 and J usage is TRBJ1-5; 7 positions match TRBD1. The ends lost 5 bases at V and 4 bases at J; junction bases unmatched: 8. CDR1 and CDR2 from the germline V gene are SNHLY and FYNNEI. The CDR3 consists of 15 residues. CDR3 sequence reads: CASSPQGTLNQPQHF. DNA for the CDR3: TGTGCCAGCAGTCCACAGGGGACCCTGAATCAGCCCCAGCATTTT.

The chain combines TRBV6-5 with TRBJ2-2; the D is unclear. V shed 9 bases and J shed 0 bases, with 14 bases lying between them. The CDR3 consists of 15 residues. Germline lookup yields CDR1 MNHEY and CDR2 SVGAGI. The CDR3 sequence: CARVRNSTNTGELFF. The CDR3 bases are TGTGCCAGGGTCCGAAACTCAACGAACACCGGGGAGCTGTTTTTT.

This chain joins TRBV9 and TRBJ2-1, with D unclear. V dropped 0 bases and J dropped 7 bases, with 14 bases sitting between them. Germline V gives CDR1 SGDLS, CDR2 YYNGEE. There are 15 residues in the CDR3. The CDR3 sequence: CASSVGQSNGNEQFF. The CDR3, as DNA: TGTGCCAGCAGCGTAGGACAATCAAACGGTAATGAGCAGTTCTTC. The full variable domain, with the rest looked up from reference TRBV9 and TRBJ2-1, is DSGVTQTPKHLITATGQRVTLRCSPRSGDLSVYWYQQSLDQGLQFLIQYYNGEERAKGNILERFSAQQFPDLHSELNLSSLELGDSALYFCASSVGQSNGNEQFFGPGTRLTVL.

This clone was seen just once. The DNA of the CDR3 is TGTGCCACCAGCAGACCCCCCTCCTACGAGCAGTACTTC. Protein: CATSRPPSYEQYF. The genes are TRBV15 and TRBJ2-7; no clear D. Germline V gene sequence: CDR1 LNHNV, CDR2 YYDKDF (reference sequence). Trimming took 2 bases from V and 0 from J, leaving 5 bases between them. The CDR3 spans 13 residues.

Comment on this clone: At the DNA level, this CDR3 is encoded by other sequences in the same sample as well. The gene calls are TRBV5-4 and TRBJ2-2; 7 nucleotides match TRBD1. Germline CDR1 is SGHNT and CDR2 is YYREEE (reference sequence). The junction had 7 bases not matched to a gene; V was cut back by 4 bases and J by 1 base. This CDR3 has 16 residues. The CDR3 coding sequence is TGTGCCAGCAGCCTCCTCGGACAGGTGAACACCGGGGAGCTGTTTTTT. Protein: CASSLLGQVNTGELFF.

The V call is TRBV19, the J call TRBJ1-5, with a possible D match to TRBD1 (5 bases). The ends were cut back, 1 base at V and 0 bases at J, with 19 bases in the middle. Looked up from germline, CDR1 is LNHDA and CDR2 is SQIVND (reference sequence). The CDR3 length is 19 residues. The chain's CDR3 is CASSIGEGTAGYSNQPQHF. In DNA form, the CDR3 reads TGTGCCAGTAGTATAGGAGAGGGGACCGCGGGTTATAGCAATCAGCCCCAGCATTTT.

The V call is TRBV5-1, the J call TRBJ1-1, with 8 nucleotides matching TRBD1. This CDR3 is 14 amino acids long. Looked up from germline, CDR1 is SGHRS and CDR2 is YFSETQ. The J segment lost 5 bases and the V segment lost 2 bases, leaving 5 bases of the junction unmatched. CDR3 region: CASSFQGASTEAFF. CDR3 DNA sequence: TGCGCCAGCAGCTTTCAGGGGGCGAGTACTGAAGCTTTCTTT.